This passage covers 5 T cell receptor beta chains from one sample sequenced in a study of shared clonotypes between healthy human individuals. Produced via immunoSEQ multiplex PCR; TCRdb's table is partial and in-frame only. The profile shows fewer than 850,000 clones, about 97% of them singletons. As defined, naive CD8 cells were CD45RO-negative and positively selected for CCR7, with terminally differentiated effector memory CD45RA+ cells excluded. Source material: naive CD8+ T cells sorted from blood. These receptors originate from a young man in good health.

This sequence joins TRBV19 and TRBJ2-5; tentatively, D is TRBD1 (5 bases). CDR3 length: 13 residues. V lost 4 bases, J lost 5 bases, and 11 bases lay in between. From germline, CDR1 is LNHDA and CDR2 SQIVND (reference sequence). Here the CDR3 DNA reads TGTGCCAGTAGTAAGGTCAGGGTTGAGACCCAGTACTTC. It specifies CASSKVRVETQYF. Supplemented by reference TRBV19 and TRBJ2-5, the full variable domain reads DGGITQSPKYLFRKEGQNVTLSCEQNLNHDAMYWYRQDPGQGLRLIYYSQIVNDFQKGDIAEGYSVSREKKESFPLTVTSAQKNPTAFYLCASSKVRVETQYFGPGTRLLVL.

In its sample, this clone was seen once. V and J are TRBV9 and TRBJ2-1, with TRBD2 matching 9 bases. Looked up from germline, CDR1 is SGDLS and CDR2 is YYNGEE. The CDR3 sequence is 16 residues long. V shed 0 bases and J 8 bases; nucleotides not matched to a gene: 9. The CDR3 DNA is TGTGCCAGCAGCGTAGCTTGGGGGACTAGCATACATGAGCAGTTCTTC. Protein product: CASSVAWGTSIHEQFF.

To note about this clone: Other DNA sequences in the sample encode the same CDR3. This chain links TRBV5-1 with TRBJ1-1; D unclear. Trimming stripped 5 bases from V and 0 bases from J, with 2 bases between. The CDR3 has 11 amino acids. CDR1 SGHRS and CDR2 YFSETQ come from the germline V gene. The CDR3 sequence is CASRLNTEAFF. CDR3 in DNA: TGCGCCAGCAGACTGAACACTGAAGCTTTCTTT.

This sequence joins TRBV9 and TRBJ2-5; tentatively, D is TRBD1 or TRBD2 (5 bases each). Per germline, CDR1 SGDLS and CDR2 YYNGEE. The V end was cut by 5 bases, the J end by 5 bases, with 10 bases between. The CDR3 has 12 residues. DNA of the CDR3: TGTGCCAGCAGGGGGACCGGTGAGACCCAGTACTTC. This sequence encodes CASRGTGETQYF.

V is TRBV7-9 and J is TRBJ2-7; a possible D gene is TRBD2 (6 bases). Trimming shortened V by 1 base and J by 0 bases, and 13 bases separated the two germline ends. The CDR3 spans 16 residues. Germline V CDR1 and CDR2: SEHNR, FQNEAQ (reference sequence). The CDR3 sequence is CASSLVGRGFSYEQYF. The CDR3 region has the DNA TGTGCCAGCAGCTTAGTCGGGCGGGGCTTCTCCTACGAGCAGTACTTC.